This T cell receptor (beta chain) was sequenced for a study of blood T cell repertoires in COVID-19. For the study at large: Specimens from acute and convalescent COVID-19 originated in the United States, Italy and Spain. T cells, B-cell-depleted T cells, or PBMCs provided the cDNA or gDNA that served as material.

Per the original methods: Estimation of nucleated cell counts relied on the amplification of reference gene primers. Sequencing was performed with immunoSEQ multiplex PCR; in TCRdb, only in-frame clones are kept and a portion is missing. The V and J calls and clone size come from that table; D and trimming were worked out from the DNA. The sample shows about 85,000 clones, 88% of them seen only once. The CDR3 is 14 residues long. V shed 6 bases, J shed 1 base, and the junction held 5 bases outside the gene matches. Germline CDR1 MNHEY, CDR2 SMNVEV (reference sequence). The sample comprised peripheral blood. The chain carries TRBV27 and TRBJ1-1; 7 bases are a match to TRBD1. The source is a woman older than 75 with acute or convalescent COVID-19. The CDR3 nucleotides are TGTGCCAGCAGAACCAGACAGGGGAACACTGAAGCTTTCTTT. Protein product: CASRTRQGNTEAFF.